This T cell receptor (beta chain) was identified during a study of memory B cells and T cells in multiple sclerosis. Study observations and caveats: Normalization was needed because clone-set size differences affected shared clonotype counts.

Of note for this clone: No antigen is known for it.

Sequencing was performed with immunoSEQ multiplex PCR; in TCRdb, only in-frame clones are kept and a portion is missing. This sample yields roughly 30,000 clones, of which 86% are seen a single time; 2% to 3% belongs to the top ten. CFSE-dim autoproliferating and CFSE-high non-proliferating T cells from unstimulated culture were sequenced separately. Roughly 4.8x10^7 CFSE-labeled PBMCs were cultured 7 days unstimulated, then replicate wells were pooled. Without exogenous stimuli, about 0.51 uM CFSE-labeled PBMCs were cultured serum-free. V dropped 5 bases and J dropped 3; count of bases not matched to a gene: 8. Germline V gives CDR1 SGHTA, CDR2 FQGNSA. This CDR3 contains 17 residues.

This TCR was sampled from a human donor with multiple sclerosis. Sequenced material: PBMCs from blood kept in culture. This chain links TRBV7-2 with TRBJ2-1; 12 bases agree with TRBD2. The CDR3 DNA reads TGTGCCAGCAGCCCCCAGCTAGCGGGGGGGTTCTACAATGAGCAGTTCTTC. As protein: CASSPQLAGGFYNEQFF.